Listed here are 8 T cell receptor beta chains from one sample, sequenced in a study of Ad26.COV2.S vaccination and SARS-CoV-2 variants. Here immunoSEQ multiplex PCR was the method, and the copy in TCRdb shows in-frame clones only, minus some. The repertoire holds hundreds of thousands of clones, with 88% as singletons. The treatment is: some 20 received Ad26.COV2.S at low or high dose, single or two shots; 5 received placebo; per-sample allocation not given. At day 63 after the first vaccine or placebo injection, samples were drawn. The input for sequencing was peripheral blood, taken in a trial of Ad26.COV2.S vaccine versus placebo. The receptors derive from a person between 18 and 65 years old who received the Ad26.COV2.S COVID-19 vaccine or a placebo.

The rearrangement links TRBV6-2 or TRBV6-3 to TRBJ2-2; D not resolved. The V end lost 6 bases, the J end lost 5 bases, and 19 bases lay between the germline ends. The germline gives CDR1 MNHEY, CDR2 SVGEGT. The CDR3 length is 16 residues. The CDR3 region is CASSLQPLGLTGELFF. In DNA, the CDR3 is TGTGCCAGCAGCCTTCAGCCGCTAGGCCTTACCGGGGAGCTGTTTTTT.

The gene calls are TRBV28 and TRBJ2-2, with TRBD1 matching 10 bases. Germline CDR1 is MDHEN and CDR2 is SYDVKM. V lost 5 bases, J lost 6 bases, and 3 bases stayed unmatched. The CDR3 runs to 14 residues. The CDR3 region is CASSTTGGPGELFF. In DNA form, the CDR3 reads TGTGCCAGCAGTACGACAGGGGGCCCCGGGGAGCTGTTTTTT.

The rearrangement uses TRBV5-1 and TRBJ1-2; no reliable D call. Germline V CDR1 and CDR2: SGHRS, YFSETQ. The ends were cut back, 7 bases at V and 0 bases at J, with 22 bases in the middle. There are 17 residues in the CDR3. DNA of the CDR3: TGCGCCAGCCACCAGGAAATTAACGACGGCTCTAACTATGGCTACACCTTC. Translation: CASHQEINDGSNYGYTF.

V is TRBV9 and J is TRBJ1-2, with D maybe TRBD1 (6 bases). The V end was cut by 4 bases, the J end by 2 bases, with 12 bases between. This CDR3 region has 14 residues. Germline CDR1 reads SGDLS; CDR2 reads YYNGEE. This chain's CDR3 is CASSKNTGNYGYTF. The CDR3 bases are TGTGCCAGCAGCAAAAATACAGGGAACTATGGCTACACCTTC.

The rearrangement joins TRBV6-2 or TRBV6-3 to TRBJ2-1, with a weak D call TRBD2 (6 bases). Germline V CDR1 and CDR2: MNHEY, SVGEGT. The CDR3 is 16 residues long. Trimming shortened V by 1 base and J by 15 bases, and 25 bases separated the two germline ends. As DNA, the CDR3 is TGTGCCAGCAGTTACTTAATCCGGGACTTGGAGACCCGCTTGTTCTTC. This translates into CASSYLIRDLETRLFF.

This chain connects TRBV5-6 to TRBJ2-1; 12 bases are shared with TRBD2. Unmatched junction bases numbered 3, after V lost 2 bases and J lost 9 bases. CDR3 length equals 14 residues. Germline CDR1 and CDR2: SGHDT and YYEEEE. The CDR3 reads CASSLLAGGSEQFF. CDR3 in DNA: TGTGCCAGCAGCTTACTAGCGGGAGGATCTGAGCAGTTCTTC.

The CDR3 DNA sequence: TGTGCTAGTGGTTTGGTGACAGGGGGACTTAGCACAGATACGCAGTATTTT. This gives the protein CASGLVTGGLSTDTQYF. V usage is TRBV12-5 and J usage is TRBJ2-3, with 9 bases lining up with TRBD1. The CDR3 has 17 residues. J was trimmed by 0 bases and V by 0 bases; bases with no gene match: 4. The germline gives CDR1 LGHNT, CDR2 FRNRAP. Full variable domain (remainder filled in from reference TRBV12-5 and TRBJ2-3): DARVTQTPRHKVTEMGQEVTMRCQPILGHNTVFWYRQTMMQGLELLAYFRNRAPLDDSGMPKDRFSAEMPDATLATLKIQPSEPRDSAVYFCASGLVTGGLSTDTQYFGPGTRLTVL.

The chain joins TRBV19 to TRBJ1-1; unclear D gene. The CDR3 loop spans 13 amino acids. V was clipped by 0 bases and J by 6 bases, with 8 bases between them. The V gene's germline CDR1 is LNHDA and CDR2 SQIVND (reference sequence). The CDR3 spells CASSIDRSAEAFF. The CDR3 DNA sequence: TGTGCCAGTAGTATAGATAGGTCAGCTGAAGCTTTCTTT.